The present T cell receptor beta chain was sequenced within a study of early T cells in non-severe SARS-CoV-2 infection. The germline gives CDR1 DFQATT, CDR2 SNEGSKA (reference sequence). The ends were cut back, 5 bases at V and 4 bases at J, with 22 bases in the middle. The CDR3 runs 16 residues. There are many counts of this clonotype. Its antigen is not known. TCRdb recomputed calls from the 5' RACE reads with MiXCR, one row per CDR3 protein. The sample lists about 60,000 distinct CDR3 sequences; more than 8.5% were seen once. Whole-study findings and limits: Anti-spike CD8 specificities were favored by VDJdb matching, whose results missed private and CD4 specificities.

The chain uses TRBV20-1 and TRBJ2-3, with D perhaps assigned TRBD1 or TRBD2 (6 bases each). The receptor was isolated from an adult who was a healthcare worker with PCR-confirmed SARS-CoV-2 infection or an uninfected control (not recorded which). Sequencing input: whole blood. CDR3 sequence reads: CSAPRTRGARPDTQYF. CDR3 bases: TGCAGTGCTCCAAGAACTAGGGGGGCCCGCCCAGATACGCAGTATTTT.